Included here is one T cell receptor (beta chain) sequence, with context. The data originate from a study of blood T cell repertoires in COVID-19. The repertoire was sequenced with immunoSEQ multiplex PCR; TCRdb's copy has only in-frame clones and lacks some. The sample has a few hundred thousand clones; around 89% are singletons. The sequenced sample consisted of peripheral blood. This TCR was sampled from a woman aged 55 to 70 with COVID-19, enrolled during active disease.

The CDR3 nucleotides are TGTGCCAGTAGTCTGACAGGGGTGGCGCAAGCTTTCTTT. This codes for CASSLTGVAQAFF. The chain combines TRBV19 with TRBJ1-1; TRBD1 agrees at 8 bases. CDR1 is LNHDA, CDR2 SQIVND, per germline (reference sequence). CDR3 length: 13 residues. Trimming cost V 5 bases and J 9 bases; bases outside gene matches: 8.